One sample yielded the 3 T cell receptor beta chains listed below, sequenced in a study of TIL therapy for anti-PD-1-resistant metastatic lung cancer. As to time point: pre-treatment sample, taken before nivolumab and TIL therapy. This was the immunoSEQ v3 assay. TCRdb's copy holds only in-frame clones and misses some; the assay was immunoSEQ multiplex PCR. The data show 14,000 to 15,000 clones, with roughly 83% seen just once and roughly 0.9% held by the top ten. This specimen was blood, taken at baseline. The source is a person between 25 and 79 years old with non-small cell lung cancer.

In its sample, this clone was seen a few times. The V call is TRBV2, the J call TRBJ1-3; no firm D call. V was pared by 2 bases and J by 4 bases, with 9 bases between. This CDR3 region has 14 residues. Germline CDR1 reads SNHLY; CDR2 reads FYNNEI. CDR3 residues: CASSELGKGNTIYF. The CDR3 DNA sequence: TGTGCCAGCAGTGAACTCGGAAAAGGAAACACCATATATTTT.

This chain uses TRBV4-3 with TRBJ1-2; tentative D call: TRBD1 (6 bases). V dropped 3 bases and J dropped 5 bases, with 16 bases sitting between them. Looked up from germline, CDR1 is LGHNA and CDR2 is YSLEER. The CDR3 is 15 residues long. The DNA of the CDR3 is TGCGCCAGCAGCCAGGCCACAGGGAATTCATATGGCTACACCTTC. Its protein product is CASSQATGNSYGYTF.

The chain employs TRBV5-5 and TRBJ1-3; D may be TRBD1 (5 bases). V was shortened by 5 bases and J by 0 bases, with 9 bases between the two germline ends. Germline V lookup: CDR1 SGHKS, CDR2 YYEKEE (reference sequence). The CDR3 has 14 residues. The DNA of the CDR3 is TGTGCCAGCAGGCCGACAGTCTCTGGAAACACCATATATTTT. Its translation is CASRPTVSGNTIYF.